This T cell receptor beta chain was captured in a study of spatial heterogeneity in lung cancer. As regards this clonotype: What it binds is not known. One end of the junction fails to match germline, which may point to a read error.

Time point here: sample taken at primary tumor resection. MiXCR, applied by TCRdb to the 5' RACE reads, yields one record per CDR3 protein. The sample lists more than 20,000 distinct CDR3 sequences, less than 20% occurring once. The CDR3 totals 9 residues. Germline V gives CDR1 MNHEY, CDR2 SVGEGT. Study-level points and caveats: It was found that expanded intratumoral alpha and beta TCR counts tracked tumor mutation counts.

Sequenced material: lung tumor tissue, taken at surgery. The receptor comes from a female donor with early-stage non-small cell lung cancer. The rearrangement links TRBV6-2 or TRBV6-3 to TRBJ2-3; a possible D gene is TRBD2 (6 bases). CDR3 loop: CDSGLQKYF. The CDR3 DNA reads TGTGACAGCGGGCTTCAAAAGTATTTT.